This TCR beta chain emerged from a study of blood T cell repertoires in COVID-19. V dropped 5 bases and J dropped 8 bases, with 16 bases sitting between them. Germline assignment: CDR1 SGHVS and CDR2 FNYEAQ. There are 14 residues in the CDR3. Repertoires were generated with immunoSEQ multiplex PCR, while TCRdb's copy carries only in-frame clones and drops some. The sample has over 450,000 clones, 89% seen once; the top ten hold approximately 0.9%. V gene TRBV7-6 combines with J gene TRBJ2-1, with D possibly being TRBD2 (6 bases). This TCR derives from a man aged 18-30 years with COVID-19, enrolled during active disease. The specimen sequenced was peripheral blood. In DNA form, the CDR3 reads TGTGCCAGCAGCGCCCGACTAGAGGCGGATGAGCAGTTCTTC. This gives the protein CASSARLEADEQFF.